The clone carrying this T cell receptor (beta chain) has more than one count but fewer than ten. The antigen is unknown. Every isolated RNA sample was fully reverse transcribed, so sequencing captured expressed TCRB transcripts. Assay used: immunoSEQ multiplex PCR; TCRdb lists only in-frame clones, some missing. The sample carries about 650,000 clones, over 10% recorded once. Markers CD45RO/CCR7/CD25/CD127/CD95/CD27 served to sort CD4+ naive, central memory, regulatory and stem cell-like memory cells. The data were taken from a study of beta chain features in type 1 diabetes. Overall study findings and caveats: A moderate, significant TCRB CDR3 shortening appeared in type 1 diabetes across four CD4+ subsets. Short templates might get an advantage during PCR, and this would be equal in patients and controls.

This TCR was recovered from a young man with type 1 diabetes. Sequencing was done on a sample of naive CD4+ T cells from blood.

CDR3 in amino acids: CASSFFVRRESTDTQYF. Here the CDR3 DNA reads TGTGCCAGCAGCTTCTTCGTCAGGAGGGAATCCACAGATACGCAGTATTTT. The gene calls are TRBV7-8 and TRBJ2-3, with D possibly TRBD2 on 6 matching bases. This CDR3 spans 17 amino acids. Germline CDR1 reads SGHVS; CDR2 reads FQNEAQ. The V end lost 3 bases, the J end lost 2 bases, and 18 bases lay between the germline ends.